This TCR beta chain comes out of a study of shared clonotypes between healthy human individuals (dated by TCRdb to about 2020). Context from the whole study: Two women and a few men aged 18 to 49 years were included in the cohort. For each donor, CD4 naive and CD4 memory were each run on three plates, CD8 naive on two plates, and CD8 memory on one plate. To estimate repertoire size and how much clonotype sharing occurs between individuals, the study deeply sequenced the blood TCR repertoires of five healthy adults. Different laboratories and diverse techniques were used to prepare libraries and sequence TCR repertoires, to increase sequencing depth and limit assay-specific biases. Leukapheresis yielded between about 0.85 and 9 billion PBMCs per donor. Summary of the overall study and its limitations: Sampling was restricted to blood, and TCR repertoires in tissue are likely to differ from TCR repertoires in blood. Incomplete sequencing was indicated by rarefaction of sorted-subset datasets, despite the large sequencing depth. Pairwise subsampling led to the expectation that sequencing depth would affect the degree of clonotype sharing among donors. When a handful of donors were compared, the shared fraction of clonotypes was 5% to 6.5% for naive CD4, about 4% for naive CD8, roughly 2.5% for memory CD4, and about 0.36% for memory CD8. Because the study included only a small number of donors, the genetic and exposure-history diversity represented was limited. Estimated clonotype richness was generally larger for naive than for memory subsets. Compared with non-shared clonotypes, clonotypes shared by all four sorted-subset donors had higher generation probabilities.

Using the deep immunoSEQ assay, TCR CDR3 regions were amplified from genomic DNA by multiplex PCR. For each cell subset, the extracted genomic DNA was distributed evenly across all wells of several immunoSEQ 96-well plates, and each plate served as one replicate. For sorted subsets, approximately 190 ng of genomic DNA, equivalent to 25,000 to 35,000 T cell genomes, went into each replicate PCR. Purified libraries were measured with a Qubit 3.0 fluorometer, size-checked on a Bioanalyzer 2100, and measured again with the KAPA Library Quantification kit. Each immunoSEQ 96-well plate was sequenced on its own single-read 150-cycle Illumina NextSeq 550 flow cell. The source study handled its data this way. Because the immunoSEQ output held only junctional sequences and lacked quality scores, the filtering could not match the filtering applied to full-length reads. Sequences were annotated with PyIR, a Python wrapper for IgBLAST v1.9, using IMGT germline references to assign V/J genes and CDR3. Reads with weak V/J assignments (E-value above 1e-6), missing CDR3, stop codons, out-of-frame junctions, or ambiguous translated residues were removed. V3J clonotypes were defined as sequences sharing the same inferred V gene, J gene, and CDR3 amino acid sequence. Percentage overlap between repertoires was calculated by dividing the number of shared unique clonotypes by the size of the smaller repertoire. RTK rarefaction, the Chao1 estimator, and Recon v2.1 estimates of unobserved clonotypes were used to assess repertoire richness. OLGA was used to compute generation probabilities for all TCRbeta clonotypes that the gDNA method yielded from a few donors. TCRdb retrieved this table from immuneACCESS and kept in-frame rearrangements only. Not all clones are present; in checked studies, unresolved V genes account for under half, and no reason is known for the remainder. The DNA gave D and trimming, while V, J and clone size come from that table. A total of 900,000 to 1,200,000 clones appear in this sample, around three quarters of them only once. The ten top clones hold 0.6% to 0.75% of the sample.

About this clone: It lacks a known antigen. The record has no base qualities; no much larger clone is one base away.

Compared with germline, V lacks 0 bases and J lacks 1 base; bases without a gene match: 2. From cysteine to phenylalanine, the CDR3 is 18 amino acids long. Here the CDR3 DNA is all that survives: 54 bases in frame from base 1. CDR1 and CDR2, per the germline V gene (reference sequence), are SGHNT and YYREEE. The donors were healthy, HIV-negative adults with no recently reported acute infections or vaccinations. Only Caucasian adults living in Nashville, Tennessee, USA were represented among the donors. CD4+ T cells were enriched through magnetic negative selection, after which naive cells were positively selected on CD45RA and the remaining negative fraction served as the memory subset. After blood collection by leukapheresis, PBMCs were isolated using Ficoll-Histopaque density gradient centrifugation and then cryopreserved in the vapor phase of liquid nitrogen. Purity and quantity of every magnetically sorted T cell population were checked by analytical flow cytometry. Genomic DNA was isolated from every sorted fraction and measured by UV absorbance on a Nanodrop 2000c.

The chain couples TRBV5-4 to TRBJ2-1; 15 bases in the junction line up with TRBD2. This receptor was identified in a man aged 18 to 29 in good health. Some clones in this sample may be carry-over from other donors' samples. The material sequenced was memory CD4+ T cells from PBMCs. This sample's cell subset or site label indicates: CD45RA-negative fraction. In nucleotides, the sequence is TGTGCCAGCAGCTTGGGGACTAGCGGGAGGGCATCCTACAATGAGCAGTTCTTC. Translated, this is CASSLGTSGRASYNEQFF.